A selection of T cell receptor beta chains follows, all from one sample in a study of beta chain features in type 1 diabetes. Generated by immunoSEQ multiplex PCR, the TCRdb table keeps only in-frame clones and is missing some. The sample contains 130,000 to 150,000 clones, around 9.3% of which appear only once. Sequenced input: naive CD4+ T cells from blood. All receptors come from a man aged 18 to 30 in good health. Both conserved end residues are part of each CDR3. Fields, in order: clone size, D gene, V gene, J gene, CDR3 DNA, CDR3 protein. D genes are given only for firm matches. Some rows mark clone size as missing; the rest say once, few, many or name a class of expanded clone.

NA	NA	TRBV30	TRBJ1-1	TGTGCCTGGAGTGGTGGCGGGCAGAGGAGCACTGAAGCTTTCTTT	CAWSGGGQRSTEAFF
few	TRBD1	TRBV28	TRBJ2-2	TGTGCCAGCAGCCCCACCGACAGGGTCGCCGGGGAGCTGTTTTTT	CASSPTDRVAGELFF
many	NA	TRBV15	TRBJ2-1	TGTGCCACCAGCTTGCGGGGTTACAATGAGCAGTTCTTC	CATSLRGYNEQFF
few	NA	TRBV18	TRBJ1-6	TGTGCCAGCTCACCAGTCTCCCAGGGGTATAATTCACCCCTCCACTTT	CASSPVSQGYNSPLHF
many	NA	TRBV2	TRBJ2-1	TGTGCCAGCAGCCTAAATGAGCAGTTCTTC	CASSLNEQFF
NA	NA	TRBV25-1	TRBJ1-5	TGTGCCAGCAGTCGGACGGGGGTTGAGCCCCAGCATTTT	CASSRTGVEPQHF
few	TRBD1	TRBV6-1	TRBJ1-5	TGTGCCAGCAGTGGGACAGGGCCCAATCAGCCCCAGCATTTT	CASSGTGPNQPQHF
NA	NA	TRBV11-3	TRBJ2-5	TGTGCCAGCAGCTTTTCAGGGGAAGAGACCCAGTACTTC	CASSFSGEETQYF
NA	NA	TRBV7-2	TRBJ1-3	TGTGCCAGCAGCTTAATTTCAGATTATGGAAACACCATATATTTT	CASSLISDYGNTIYF
NA	NA	TRBV10-3	TRBJ1-6	TGTGCCATCAGTTACAGAGGAGAGGGTAATTCACCCCTCCACTTT	CAISYRGEGNSPLHF